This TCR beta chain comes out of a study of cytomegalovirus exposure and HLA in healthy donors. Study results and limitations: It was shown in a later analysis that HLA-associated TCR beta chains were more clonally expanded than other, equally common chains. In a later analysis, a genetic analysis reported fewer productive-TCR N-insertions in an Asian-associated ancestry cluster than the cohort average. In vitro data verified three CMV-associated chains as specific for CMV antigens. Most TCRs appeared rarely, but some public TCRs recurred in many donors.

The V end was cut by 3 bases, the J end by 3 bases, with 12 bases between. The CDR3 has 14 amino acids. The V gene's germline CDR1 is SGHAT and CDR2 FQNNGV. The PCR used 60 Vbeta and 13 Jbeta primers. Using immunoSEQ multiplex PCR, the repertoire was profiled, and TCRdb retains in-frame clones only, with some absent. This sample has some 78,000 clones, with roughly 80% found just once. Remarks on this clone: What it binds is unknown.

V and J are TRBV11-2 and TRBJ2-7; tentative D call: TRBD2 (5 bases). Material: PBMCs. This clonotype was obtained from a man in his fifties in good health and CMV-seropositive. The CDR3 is CASSFVRSGYEQYF. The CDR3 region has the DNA TGTGCCAGCAGCTTTGTGCGGAGCGGCTACGAGCAGTACTTC.